Listed below are T cell receptor beta chains from one sample, sequenced in a study of blood T cells in healthy people across ages. TCRdb processed the 5' RACE reads anew with MiXCR; each CDR3 protein has one entry. Among hundreds of thousands of distinct CDR3 sequences listed, under 35% were seen once. The sequenced sample was blood. The receptor source for this set is a woman older than 75 in good health. Both conserved end residues are part of each CDR3. Each record gives: D gene, clone size, V gene, J gene, CDR3 protein, CDR3 DNA. D genes are given only for firm matches. Size is omitted from some rows. Given values are once, few, many or a class for expanded clones.

d_gene: TRBD2; abundance: many; v_gene: TRBV4-3; j_gene: TRBJ2-1; CDR3aa: CASSQDWTSEQFF; CDR3nt: TGCGCCAGCAGCCAGGACTGGACTAGTGAGCAGTTCTTC
d_gene: .; abundance: many; v_gene: TRBV20-1; j_gene: TRBJ2-3; CDR3aa: CSARIRDTQYF; CDR3nt: TGCAGTGCTAGAATCCGGGATACGCAGTATTTT
d_gene: TRBD2; abundance: .; v_gene: TRBV20-1; j_gene: TRBJ2-3; CDR3aa: CSARSGLAGGPGTDTQYF; CDR3nt: TGCAGTGCTCGTTCGGGACTAGCGGGAGGGCCTGGCACAGATACGCAGTATTTT
d_gene: TRBD1; abundance: .; v_gene: TRBV2; j_gene: TRBJ2-2; CDR3aa: CASMGQNSGELFF; CDR3nt: TGTGCCAGCATGGGACAGAATTCCGGGGAGCTGTTTTTT
d_gene: .; abundance: few; v_gene: TRBV29-1; j_gene: TRBJ1-2; CDR3aa: CSVGGVGNYGYTF; CDR3nt: TGCAGCGTGGGGGGGGTGGGAAACTATGGCTACACCTTC
d_gene: .; abundance: many; v_gene: TRBV12-3/TRBV12-4; j_gene: TRBJ1-4; CDR3aa: CASSLAWEKLFF; CDR3nt: TGTGCCAGCAGTTTAGCGTGGGAAAAACTGTTTTTT
d_gene: .; abundance: many; v_gene: TRBV5-5; j_gene: TRBJ2-7; CDR3aa: CASSFESSYEQYF; CDR3nt: TGTGCCAGCAGCTTCGAAAGCTCCTACGAGCAGTACTTC
d_gene: .; abundance: many; v_gene: TRBV20-1; j_gene: TRBJ2-1; CDR3aa: CSAAGYSYNEQFF; CDR3nt: TGCAGTGCCGCGGGCTACTCCTACAATGAGCAGTTCTTC
d_gene: .; abundance: .; v_gene: TRBV12-3/TRBV12-4; j_gene: TRBJ2-3; CDR3aa: CASSFRRVREDTQYF; CDR3nt: TGTGCCAGCAGTTTTAGACGGGTGCGGGAAGATACGCAGTATTTT
d_gene: .; abundance: many; v_gene: TRBV7-2; j_gene: TRBJ2-5; CDR3aa: CASSSTAGLAETQYF; CDR3nt: TGTGCCAGCAGCTCCACCGCGGGGCTAGCTGAGACCCAGTACTTC